These 3 T cell receptor beta chains originate from one sample sequenced in a study of identical twins. TCRdb reprocessed the 5' RACE reads with MiXCR, giving one entry per CDR3 protein. The repertoire holds 500,000 to 550,000 distinct CDR3 sequences, 22% seen once, with roughly 0.91% in the top ten. These data were likewise used in another study, on T cells expressing NK-cell markers.

Sequencing was done on a sample of CD4+ T cells sorted from blood. The receptor set was obtained from a woman aged 18 to 35 in good health.

This rearrangement joins TRBV4-3 to TRBJ2-2; D not resolved. Trimming removed 0 bases from V and 7 bases from J, with 12 bases in between. Germline V gene sequence: CDR1 LGHNA, CDR2 YSLEER. This CDR3 contains 15 residues. DNA of the CDR3: TGCGCCAGCAGCCAAGAGGGGAATGTGGACGGGGAGCTGTTTTTT. This gives the protein CASSQEGNVDGELFF.

This clonotype has a count of ten or more. The rearrangement uses TRBV12-3 or TRBV12-4 and TRBJ1-1; D is ambiguous. The CDR3 consists of 13 residues. V was clipped by 3 bases and J by 3 bases, with 8 bases between them. The CDR3 loop reads CASSLTLYTEAFF. CDR3 sequence (DNA): TGTGCCAGCAGTTTGACACTCTACACTGAAGCTTTCTTT.

About this clonotype itself: Its ends do not fully match the called genes, so a read error is possible. V is TRBV6-1 and J is TRBJ1-2; D might be TRBD1 (6 bases). This CDR3 has 13 amino acids. Per germline, CDR1 MNHNS and CDR2 SASEGT. The CDR3 DNA reads TGTGCCAGCAGGGAAGGGGGTTCGTATGGCTACACCTTC. Translation gives CASREGGSYGYTF.